Described below is a single T cell receptor (beta chain) sequence and its context. The data are from a study of blood T cell repertoires in COVID-19. As for the study in general: COVID-19 samples, acute and convalescent, were from the United States, Italy and Spain. PBMCs, B-cell-depleted T cells, or T cells were the source of the cDNA or gDNA that made up the material.

The authors' processing: Reference gene primer amplification yielded estimated nucleated cell counts. Clones were read by immunoSEQ multiplex PCR, and TCRdb kept only the in-frame ones, dropping some. That table supplies the V and J calls and clone size; D and trimming were determined from the DNA. The sample records roughly 310,000 clones, 75% to 90% being singletons. Germline V CDR1 and CDR2: SEHNR, FQNEAQ (reference sequence). The CDR3 extends over 15 amino acids. Trimming took 6 bases from V and 0 from J, leaving 12 bases between them. Input material: peripheral blood. This receptor was taken from a woman aged 25 to 39 with COVID-19, enrolled during active disease. The genes are TRBV7-9 and TRBJ1-3; a possible D gene is TRBD1 (6 bases). CDR3 sequence: CASSSVDSSGNTIYF. For the CDR3, the DNA is TGTGCCAGCAGTTCAGTGGACAGCTCTGGAAACACCATATATTTT.